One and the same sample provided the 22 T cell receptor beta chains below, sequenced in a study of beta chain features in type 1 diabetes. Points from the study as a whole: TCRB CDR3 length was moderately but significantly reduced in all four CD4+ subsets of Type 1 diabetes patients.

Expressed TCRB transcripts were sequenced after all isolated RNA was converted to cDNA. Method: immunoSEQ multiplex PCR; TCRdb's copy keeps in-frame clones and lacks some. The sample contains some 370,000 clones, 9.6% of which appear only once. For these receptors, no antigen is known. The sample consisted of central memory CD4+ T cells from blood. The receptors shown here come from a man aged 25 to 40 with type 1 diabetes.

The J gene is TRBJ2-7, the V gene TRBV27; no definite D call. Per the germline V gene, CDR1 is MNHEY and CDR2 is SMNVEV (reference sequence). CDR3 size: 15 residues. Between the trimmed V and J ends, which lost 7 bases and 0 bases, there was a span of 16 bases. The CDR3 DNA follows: TGTGCCAGCACCCAAGGTAGGAGACTCTCCTACGAGCAGTACTTC. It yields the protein CASTQGRRLSYEQYF.

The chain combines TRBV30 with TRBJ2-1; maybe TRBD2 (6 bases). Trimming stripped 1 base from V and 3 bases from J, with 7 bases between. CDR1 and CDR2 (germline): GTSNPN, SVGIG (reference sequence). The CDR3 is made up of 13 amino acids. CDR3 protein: CAWSGGIYNEQFF. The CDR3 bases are TGTGCCTGGAGTGGCGGGATCTACAATGAGCAGTTCTTC. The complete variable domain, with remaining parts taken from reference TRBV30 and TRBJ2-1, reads SQTIHQWPATLVQPVGSPLSLECTVEGTSNPNLYWYRQAAGRGLQLLFYSVGIGQISSEVPQNLSASRPQDRQFILSSKKLLLSDSGFYLCAWSGGIYNEQFFGPGTRLTVL.

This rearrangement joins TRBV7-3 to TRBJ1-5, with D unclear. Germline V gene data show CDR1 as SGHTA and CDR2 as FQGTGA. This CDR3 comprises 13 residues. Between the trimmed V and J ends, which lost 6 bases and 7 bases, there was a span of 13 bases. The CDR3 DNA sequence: TGTGCCAGCAGACGGGGAGATGGCCAGCCCCAGCATTTT. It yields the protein CASRRGDGQPQHF.

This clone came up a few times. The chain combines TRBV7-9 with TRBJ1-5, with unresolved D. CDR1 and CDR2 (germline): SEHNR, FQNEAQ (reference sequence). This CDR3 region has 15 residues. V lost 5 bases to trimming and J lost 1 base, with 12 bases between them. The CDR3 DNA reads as TGTGCCAGCAGCCCTGGGGTCATAAGCAATCAGCCCCAGCATTTT. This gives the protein CASSPGVISNQPQHF.

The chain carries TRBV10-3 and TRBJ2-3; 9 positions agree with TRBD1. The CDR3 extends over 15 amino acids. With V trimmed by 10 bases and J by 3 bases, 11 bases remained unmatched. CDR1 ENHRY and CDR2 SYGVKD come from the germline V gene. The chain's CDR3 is CATPGTGKWTDTQYF. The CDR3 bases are TGTGCCACCCCCGGGACAGGGAAATGGACAGATACGCAGTATTTT.

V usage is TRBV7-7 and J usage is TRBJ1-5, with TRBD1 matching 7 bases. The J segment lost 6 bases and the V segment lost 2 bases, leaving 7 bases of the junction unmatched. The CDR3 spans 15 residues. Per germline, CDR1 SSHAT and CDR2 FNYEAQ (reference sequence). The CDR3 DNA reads TGTGCCAGCAGCTTAAGGAGACAGGGAACTCAGCCCCAGCATTTT. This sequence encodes CASSLRRQGTQPQHF.

DNA for the CDR3: TGCGCCAGCAGTGACTTTGTGCGGCTTCCGAACACCGGGGAGCTGTTTTTT. It is translated as CASSDFVRLPNTGELFF. The V call is TRBV10-1, the J call TRBJ2-2; D gene unclear. The CDR3 consists of 17 residues. Trimming pared 3 bases from V and 0 bases from J, leaving 14 bases between. From germline, CDR1 is WNHNN and CDR2 SYGVQD (reference sequence).

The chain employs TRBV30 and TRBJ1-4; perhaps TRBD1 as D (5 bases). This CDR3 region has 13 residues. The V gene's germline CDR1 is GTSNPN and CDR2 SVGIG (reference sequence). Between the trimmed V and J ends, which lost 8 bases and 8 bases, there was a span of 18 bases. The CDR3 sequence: CARDDGSNEKLFF. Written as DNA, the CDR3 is TGTGCCCGGGACGACGGGTCGAACGAAAAACTGTTTTTT. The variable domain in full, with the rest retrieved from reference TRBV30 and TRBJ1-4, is SQTIHQWPATLVQPVGSPLSLECTVEGTSNPNLYWYRQAAGRGLQLLFYSVGIGQISSEVPQNLSASRPQDRQFILSSKKLLLSDSGFYLCARDDGSNEKLFFGSGTQLSVL.

The CDR3 is CASSLTRDRVARELFF. In DNA form, the CDR3 reads TGTGCCAGCAGCTTAACCCGGGACAGGGTTGCTCGGGAGCTGTTTTTT. The J gene is TRBJ2-2, the V gene TRBV11-2; TRBD1 matches 9 bases. Germline CDR1 is SGHAT and CDR2 is FQNNGV. V lost 2 bases, J lost 9 bases, and 10 bases stayed unmatched. This CDR3 contains 16 residues.

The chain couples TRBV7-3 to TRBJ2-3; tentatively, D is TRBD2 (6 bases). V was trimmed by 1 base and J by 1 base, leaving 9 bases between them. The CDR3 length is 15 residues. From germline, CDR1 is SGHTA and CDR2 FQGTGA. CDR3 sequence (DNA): TGTGCCAGCAGCTTAAGCGGGATTCGCACAGATACGCAGTATTTT. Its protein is CASSLSGIRTDTQYF.

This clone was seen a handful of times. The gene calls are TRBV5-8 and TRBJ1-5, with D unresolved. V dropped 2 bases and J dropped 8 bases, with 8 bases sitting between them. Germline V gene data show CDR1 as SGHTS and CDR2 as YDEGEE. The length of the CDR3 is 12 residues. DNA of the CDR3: TGTGCCAGCAGCTTCGCTTCTAAGCCCCAGCATTTT. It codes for CASSFASKPQHF.

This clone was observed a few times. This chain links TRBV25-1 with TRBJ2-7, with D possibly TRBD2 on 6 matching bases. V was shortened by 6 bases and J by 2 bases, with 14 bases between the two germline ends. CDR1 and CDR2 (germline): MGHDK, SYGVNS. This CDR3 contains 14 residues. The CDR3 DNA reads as TGTGCCAGCAGAGTTAGCGGAGTCACCTACGAGCAGTACTTC. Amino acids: CASRVSGVTYEQYF.

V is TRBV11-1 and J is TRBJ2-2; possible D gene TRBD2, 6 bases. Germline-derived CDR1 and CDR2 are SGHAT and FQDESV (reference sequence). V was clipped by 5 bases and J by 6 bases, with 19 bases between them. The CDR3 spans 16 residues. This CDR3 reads CASSPGTSSLAGELFF. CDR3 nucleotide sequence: TGTGCCAGCAGCCCAGGGACTTCTTCTTTGGCCGGGGAGCTGTTTTTT.

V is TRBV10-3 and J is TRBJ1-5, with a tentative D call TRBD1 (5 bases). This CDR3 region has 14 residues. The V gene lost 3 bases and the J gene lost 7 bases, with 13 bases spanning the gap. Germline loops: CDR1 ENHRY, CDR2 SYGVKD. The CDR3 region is CAISDRGYGQPQHF. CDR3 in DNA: TGTGCCATCAGTGATCGGGGGTATGGACAGCCCCAGCATTTT.

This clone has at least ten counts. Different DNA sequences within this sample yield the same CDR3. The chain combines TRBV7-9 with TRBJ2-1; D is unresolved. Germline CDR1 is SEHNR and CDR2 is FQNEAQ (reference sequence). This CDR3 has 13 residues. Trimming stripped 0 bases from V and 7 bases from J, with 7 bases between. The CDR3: CASSLAWGNEQFF. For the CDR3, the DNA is TGTGCCAGCAGCTTAGCATGGGGTAATGAGCAGTTCTTC.

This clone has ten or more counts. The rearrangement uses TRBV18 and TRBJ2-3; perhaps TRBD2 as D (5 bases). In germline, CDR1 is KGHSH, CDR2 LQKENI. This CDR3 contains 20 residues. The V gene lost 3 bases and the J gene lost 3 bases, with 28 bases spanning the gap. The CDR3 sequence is CASSPTFTFQRSEETDTQYF. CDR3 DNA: TGTGCCAGCTCACCTACATTCACATTCCAACGCTCGGAGGAGACAGATACGCAGTATTTT.

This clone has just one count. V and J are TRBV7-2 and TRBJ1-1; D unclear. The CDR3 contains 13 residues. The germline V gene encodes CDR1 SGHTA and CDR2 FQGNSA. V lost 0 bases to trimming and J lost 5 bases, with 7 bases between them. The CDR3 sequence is CASSLAQRTEAFF. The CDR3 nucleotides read TGTGCCAGCAGCTTAGCGCAGAGGACTGAAGCTTTCTTT.

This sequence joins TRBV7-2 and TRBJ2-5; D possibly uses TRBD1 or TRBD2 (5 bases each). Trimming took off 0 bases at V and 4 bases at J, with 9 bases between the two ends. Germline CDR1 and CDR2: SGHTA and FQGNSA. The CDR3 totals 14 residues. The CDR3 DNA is TGTGCCAGCAGCTTAGCCGGGGCTCGAGAGACCCAGTACTTC. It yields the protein CASSLAGARETQYF. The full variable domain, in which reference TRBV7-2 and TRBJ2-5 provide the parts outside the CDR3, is GAGVSQSPSNKVTEKGKDVELRCDPISGHTALYWYRQSLGQGLEFLIYFQGNSAPDKSGLPSDRFSAERTGGSVSTLTIQRTQQEDSAVYLCASSLAGARETQYFGPGTRLLVL.

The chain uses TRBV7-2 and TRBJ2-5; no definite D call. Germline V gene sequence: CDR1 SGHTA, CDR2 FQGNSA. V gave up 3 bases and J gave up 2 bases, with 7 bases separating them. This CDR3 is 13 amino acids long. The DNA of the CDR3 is TGTGCCAGCAGCTTTAATGCACAAGAGACCCAGTACTTC. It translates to CASSFNAQETQYF.

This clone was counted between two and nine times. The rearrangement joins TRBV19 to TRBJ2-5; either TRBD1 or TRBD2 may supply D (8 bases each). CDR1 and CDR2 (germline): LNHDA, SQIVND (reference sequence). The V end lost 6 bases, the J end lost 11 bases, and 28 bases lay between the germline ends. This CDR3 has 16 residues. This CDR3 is CASRTGGTSGSGEQYF. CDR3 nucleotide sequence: TGTGCCAGTAGAACAGGGGGGACGAGCGGGAGCGGTGAGCAGTACTTC.

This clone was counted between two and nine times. The CDR3 spells CASSQRRGTIQETQYF. CDR3 bases: TGCGCCAGCAGCCAAAGACGTGGGACCATCCAAGAGACCCAGTACTTC. The gene calls are TRBV4-3 and TRBJ2-5, with D perhaps TRBD1 or TRBD2 (5 bases each). The CDR3 is 16 residues long. Looked up from germline, CDR1 is LGHNA and CDR2 is YSLEER. V shed 2 bases and J shed 1 base, with 14 bases lying between them.

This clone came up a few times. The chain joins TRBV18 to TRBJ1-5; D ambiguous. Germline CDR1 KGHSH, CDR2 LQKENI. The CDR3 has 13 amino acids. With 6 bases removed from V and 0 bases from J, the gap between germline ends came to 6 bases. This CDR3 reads CASSRDSNQPQHF. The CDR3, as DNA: TGTGCCAGCTCCCGGGATAGCAATCAGCCCCAGCATTTT.